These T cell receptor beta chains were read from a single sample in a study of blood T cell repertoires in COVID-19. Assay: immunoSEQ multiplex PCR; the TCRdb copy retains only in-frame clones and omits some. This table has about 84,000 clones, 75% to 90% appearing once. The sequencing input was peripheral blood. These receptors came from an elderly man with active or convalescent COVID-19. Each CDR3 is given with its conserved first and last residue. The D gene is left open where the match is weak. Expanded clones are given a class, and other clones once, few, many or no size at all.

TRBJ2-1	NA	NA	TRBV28	TGTGCCACCAATCCGGGTGGCTCCTACAATGAGCAGTTCTTC	CATNPGGSYNEQFF
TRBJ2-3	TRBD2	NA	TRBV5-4	TGTGCCAGCAAAAAGACTAGCGGGAGGCCTTACGCTAGCACAGATACGCAGTATTTT	CASKKTSGRPYASTDTQYF
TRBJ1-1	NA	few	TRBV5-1	TGCGCCAGCAGAAGCTTGGAGGTTAGTGAAGCTTTCTTT	CASRSLEVSEAFF
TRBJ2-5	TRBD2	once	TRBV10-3	TGTGCCATCAGTGAGTCCACCCCGACGGGACTAGCGGGAGCTCAAGAGACCCAGTACTTC	CAISESTPTGLAGAQETQYF
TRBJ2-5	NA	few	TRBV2	TGTGCCAGCAGTGTTCGACGGTCGGGAGAGACCCAGTACTTC	CASSVRRSGETQYF
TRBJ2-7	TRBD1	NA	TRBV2	TGTGCCAGCAGTGAAGCGCCGAACAGGGGCTACGAGCAGTACTTC	CASSEAPNRGYEQYF
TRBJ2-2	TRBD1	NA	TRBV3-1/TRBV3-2	TGTGCCAGCAGCCGGCTGAACAGGGGACCTACCGGGGAGCTGTTTTTT	CASSRLNRGPTGELFF
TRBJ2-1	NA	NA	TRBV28	TGTGCCAGCAGAGACAGCTCCTACAATGAGCAGTTCTTC	CASRDSSYNEQFF
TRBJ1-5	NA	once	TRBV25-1	TGTGCCAGCAGTAACACAGGGATGCAGCCCCAGCATTTT	CASSNTGMQPQHF
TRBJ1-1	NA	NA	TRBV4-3	TGCGCCAGCAGCCAAGAGGGCAGGGGATACACTGAAGCTTTCTTT	CASSQEGRGYTEAFF
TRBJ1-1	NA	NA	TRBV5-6	TGTGCCAGCGACCGTGGGGCGAACACTGAAGCTTTCTTT	CASDRGANTEAFF
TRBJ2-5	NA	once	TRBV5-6	TGTGCCAGCAGCTTGCGGGGAGCGGAGACCCAGTACTTC	CASSLRGAETQYF
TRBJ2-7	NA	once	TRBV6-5	TGTGCCAGCAGTTACGACTCCTCAGCCTACGAGCAGTACTTC	CASSYDSSAYEQYF
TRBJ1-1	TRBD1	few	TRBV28	TGTGCCAGCAATAGACAGGGGGACATGAACACTGAAGCTTTCTTT	CASNRQGDMNTEAFF
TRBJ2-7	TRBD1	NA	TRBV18	TGTGCCAGCTCACCACTGGTCCTCAGGGGGCGTCTATACGAGCAGTACTTC	CASSPLVLRGRLYEQYF
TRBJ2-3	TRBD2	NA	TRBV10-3	TGTGCCATCAGTGAGGGCATAGGGACTAGCGAAACAGATACGCAGTATTTT	CAISEGIGTSETDTQYF
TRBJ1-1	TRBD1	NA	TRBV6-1	TGTGCCAGCAGTGACCCAGGGGGGAGGAACACTGAAGCTTTCTTT	CASSDPGGRNTEAFF